Each of the 30 T cell receptor beta chains below was sequenced from the same sample in a study of blood T cell repertoires in COVID-19. Clones were sequenced by immunoSEQ multiplex PCR, and TCRdb holds only the in-frame ones, with some missing. The table has over 150,000 clones, roughly 80% seen once; the top ten hold about 6.4%. Specimen: peripheral blood. The receptors come from a human donor in a cohort sampled during active COVID-19.

The chain combines TRBV6-2 or TRBV6-3 with TRBJ2-2; 10 bases agree with TRBD1. This CDR3 has 16 amino acids. CDR1 MNHEY and CDR2 SVGEGT come from the germline V gene. After removal of 5 bases from V and 0 bases from J, the junction contained 3 bases not matched to a gene. CDR3 nucleotide sequence: TGTGCCAGCAGTACGGACAGGGGGACGAACACCGGGGAGCTGTTTTTT. Translation gives CASSTDRGTNTGELFF.

The J gene is TRBJ1-1, the V gene TRBV2, with 9 bases identical to TRBD1. The CDR3 is 15 amino acids. V was pared by 6 bases and J by 6 bases, with 11 bases of the junction left unmatched. The germline CDR1 and CDR2 sequences are SNHLY and FYNNEI. The CDR3 is CASSRTGGVSAEAFF. Written as DNA, the CDR3 is TGTGCCAGCAGCCGAACAGGGGGCGTTTCGGCTGAAGCTTTCTTT.

This clone has only a few counts. This chain connects TRBV19 to TRBJ1-5, with 10 bases matching TRBD1. Germline V gene lookup returns CDR1 LNHDA and CDR2 SQIVND (reference sequence). The CDR3 has 16 amino acids. Germline trimming cut 2 bases from V and 5 bases from J; bases unmatched to any gene: 6. The DNA for the CDR3 is TGTGCCAGTAGTATATGGGCGGGACAGGGGCATCAGCCCCAGCATTTT. Protein sequence: CASSIWAGQGHQPQHF.

The J gene is TRBJ1-3, the V gene TRBV15; 7 bases line up with TRBD1. CDR3 length: 15 amino acids. Germline CDR1 is LNHNV and CDR2 is YYDKDF (reference sequence). J was trimmed by 5 bases and V by 4 bases; bases with no gene match: 8. CDR3 protein: CATSINRGLRNTIYF. The CDR3, as DNA: TGTGCCACCAGCATTAACAGGGGTTTAAGAAACACCATATATTTT.

V gene TRBV5-6 combines with J gene TRBJ2-1; possible D gene TRBD1, 6 bases. The CDR3 is made up of 14 amino acids. Trimming stripped 0 bases from V and 6 bases from J, with 10 bases between. Germline V gene lookup returns CDR1 SGHDT and CDR2 YYEEEE. The chain's CDR3 is CASSLATGFNEQFF. The CDR3 DNA sequence: TGTGCCAGCAGCTTGGCCACAGGGTTCAATGAGCAGTTCTTC.

The V and J genes are TRBV28 and TRBJ2-7; TRBD1 agrees at 8 bases. This CDR3 contains 16 residues. Germline lookup yields CDR1 MDHEN and CDR2 SYDVKM. V gave up 3 bases and J gave up 6 bases; unmatched junction bases: 13. CDR3 residues: CASSLPRTGTGREQYF. The CDR3 region has the DNA TGTGCCAGCAGTTTGCCAAGAACCGGGACAGGACGCGAGCAGTACTTC.

This sequence joins TRBV27 and TRBJ1-1, with 7 bases fitting TRBD1. Germline CDR1 MNHEY, CDR2 SMNVEV (reference sequence). J lost 5 bases, V lost 4 bases, and 7 bases had no gene match. This CDR3 has 14 residues. The CDR3 coding sequence is TGTGCCAGCAGTTACAGGGGTGGTGGGACTGAAGCTTTCTTT. Translating gives CASSYRGGGTEAFF.

The V and J genes are TRBV15 and TRBJ2-7, with D unclear. Germline V gene data show CDR1 as LNHNV and CDR2 as YYDKDF (reference sequence). The CDR3 spans 13 residues. Trimming removed 1 base at V and 2 bases at J, with 6 bases between. The CDR3 nucleotides read TGTGCCACCAGCAGAGGCGCCACCTACGAGCAGTACTTC. Translation: CATSRGATYEQYF.

The chain employs TRBV6-5 and TRBJ1-3, with 9 positions matching TRBD1. This CDR3 spans 14 amino acids. The V gene end was trimmed by 6 bases and the J gene end by 4 bases; junction bases not matched to a gene: 4. The V gene's germline CDR1 is MNHEY and CDR2 SVGAGI. Here the CDR3 reads CASRTTGGGNTIYF. CDR3 nucleotide sequence: TGTGCCAGCAGGACGACAGGGGGGGGAAACACCATATATTTT.

This chain uses TRBV5-1 with TRBJ1-4; 10 nucleotides match TRBD1. Germline-derived CDR1 and CDR2 are SGHRS and YFSETQ. V was pared by 5 bases and J by 3 bases, with 7 bases of the junction left unmatched. This CDR3 contains 16 residues. CDR3 sequence reads: CASRARQGASNEKLFF. CDR3 nucleotides: TGCGCCAGCAGGGCGAGACAGGGGGCCTCTAATGAAAAACTGTTTTTT.

The chain couples TRBV9 to TRBJ1-2; TRBD1 is a possible D gene (6 bases). Germline V gene lookup returns CDR1 SGDLS and CDR2 YYNGEE. CDR3 size: 13 residues. V lost 2 bases, J lost 8 bases, and 13 bases lay in between. Here the CDR3 DNA reads TGTGCCAGCAGCGTCGGGACAATGAAAGGCTACACCTTC. Protein product: CASSVGTMKGYTF. Full variable domain (missing parts from reference TRBV9 and TRBJ1-2): DSGVTQTPKHLITATGQRVTLRCSPRSGDLSVYWYQQSLDQGLQFLIQYYNGEERAKGNILERFSAQQFPDLHSELNLSSLELGDSALYFCASSVGTMKGYTFGSGTRLTVV.

The chain recombines TRBV5-6 with TRBJ2-1, with D possibly TRBD1 on 5 matching bases. V was trimmed by 4 bases and J by 3 bases, leaving 14 bases between them. Germline V CDR1 and CDR2: SGHDT, YYEEEE. This CDR3 is built from 15 residues. For the CDR3, the DNA is TGTGCCAGCAGCCAGGGCCTAATCGACTACAATGAGCAGTTCTTC. Amino acids: CASSQGLIDYNEQFF.

This sequence joins TRBV5-1 and TRBJ2-2; 7 bases match TRBD1. The CDR3 consists of 15 residues. CDR1 SGHRS and CDR2 YFSETQ come from the germline V gene. Trimming took 4 bases from V and 5 from J; bases not matched to a gene: 8. CDR3 nucleotide sequence: TGCGCCAGCAGCAACAGGGCAGGGGGAACCGGGGAGCTGTTTTTT. Encoded protein: CASSNRAGGTGELFF.

The chain links TRBV10-3 to TRBJ2-1, with 7 bases fitting TRBD2. Germline lookup yields CDR1 ENHRY and CDR2 SYGVKD. The J segment lost 7 bases and the V segment lost 1 base, leaving 1 base of the junction unmatched. CDR3 length: 13 amino acids. CDR3 in amino acids: CAISEWEGNEQFF. The CDR3 region has the DNA TGTGCCATCAGTGAGTGGGAGGGAAATGAGCAGTTCTTC.

The chain has TRBV9 and TRBJ2-7, with 9 bases lining up with TRBD2. There are 14 residues in the CDR3. Losses at the gene ends were 8 bases for V and 1 base for J; bases not matched to a gene: 7. Germline V CDR1 and CDR2: SGDLS, YYNGEE. The CDR3 loop reads CASNARGGSYEQYF. The CDR3 DNA follows: TGTGCCAGTAACGCGCGGGGGGGATCCTACGAGCAGTACTTC. The full variable domain, with the rest looked up from reference TRBV9 and TRBJ2-7, is DSGVTQTPKHLITATGQRVTLRCSPRSGDLSVYWYQQSLDQGLQFLIQYYNGEERAKGNILERFSAQQFPDLHSELNLSSLELGDSALYFCASNARGGSYEQYFGPGTRLTVT.

The chain couples TRBV5-5 to TRBJ1-3; 8 bases are shared with TRBD1. V lost 3 bases and J lost 0; bases outside the gene matches: 2. The CDR3 is 15 amino acids. Germline-derived CDR1 and CDR2 are SGHKS and YYEKEE (reference sequence). DNA of the CDR3: TGTGCCAGCAGCTCGACAGGGGCCTCTGGAAACACCATATATTTT. Protein sequence: CASSSTGASGNTIYF.

J is TRBJ1-4 and V is TRBV2; 8 bases agree with TRBD1. This CDR3 spans 15 amino acids. Germline trimming cut 4 bases from V and 5 bases from J; bases unmatched to any gene: 6. CDR1 and CDR2 from the germline V gene are SNHLY and FYNNEI. This chain's CDR3 is CASSGDRTSNEKLFF. The CDR3 DNA is TGTGCCAGCAGTGGGGACAGGACGTCCAATGAAAAACTGTTTTTT.

Here the CDR3 DNA reads TGTGCCAGCAGCGTAGGAGGGCCCGATCAGCCCCAGCATTTT. It is translated as CASSVGGPDQPQHF. The chain has TRBV9 and TRBJ1-5; no firm D call. In germline, CDR1 is SGDLS, CDR2 YYNGEE. The CDR3 is 14 amino acids. Trimming took 0 bases from V and 5 from J, leaving 9 bases between them.

This clone was counted only a few times. The rearrangement links TRBV5-1 to TRBJ1-2; TRBD1 agrees at 10 bases. Looked up from germline, CDR1 is SGHRS and CDR2 is YFSETQ. V was clipped by 0 bases and J by 1 base; unmatched bases: 18. CDR3 length equals 21 residues. CDR3 amino acids: CASSLGIPGQGTIGGNYGYTF. Written as DNA, the CDR3 is TGCGCCAGCAGCTTGGGAATTCCGGGACAGGGGACCATCGGAGGTAACTATGGCTACACCTTC.

The V and J genes are TRBV4-2 and TRBJ1-1, with 12 bases identical to TRBD1. Losses at the gene ends were 1 base for V and 1 base for J; bases not matched to a gene: 4. Germline assignment: CDR1 LGHNA and CDR2 YNFKEQ. This CDR3 comprises 17 residues. CDR3 sequence: CASSQVGQGARNTEAFF. The CDR3 nucleotides are TGTGCCAGCAGCCAAGTGGGACAGGGGGCGCGGAACACTGAAGCTTTCTTT.

V usage is TRBV4-1 and J usage is TRBJ1-6, with a weak D call TRBD1 (5 bases). V gave up 3 bases and J gave up 6 bases, with 12 bases separating them. Germline V gene sequence: CDR1 MGHRA, CDR2 YSYEKL. The CDR3 runs to 15 residues. The CDR3 sequence: CASSHPGTINSPLHF. The CDR3 DNA sequence: TGCGCCAGCAGCCACCCCGGGACTATTAATTCACCCCTCCACTTT.

This clone was seen just once. The chain has TRBV9 and TRBJ1-4; D is undetermined. V lost 3 bases and J lost 0, with 6 bases in between. The CDR3 consists of 14 residues. Germline-derived CDR1 and CDR2 are SGDLS and YYNGEE. CDR3 residues: CASSAYATNEKLFF. The CDR3 DNA follows: TGTGCCAGCAGCGCGTATGCAACTAATGAAAAACTGTTTTTT.

The chain is built from TRBV30 and TRBJ1-1; 7 bases are a match to TRBD1. The ends lost 2 bases at V and 3 bases at J; junction bases unmatched: 3. The CDR3 consists of 13 residues. Germline V CDR1 and CDR2: GTSNPN, SVGIG (reference sequence). Written as DNA, the CDR3 is TGTGCCTGGAGTTTCACAGGGGACACTGAAGCTTTCTTT. This codes for CAWSFTGDTEAFF.

The V gene is TRBV11-2, the J gene TRBJ2-6; 9 nucleotides agree with TRBD1. J gave up 5 bases and V 4 bases, and 6 bases lay outside the gene matches. Germline CDR1 SGHAT, CDR2 FQNNGV. There are 16 residues in the CDR3. The CDR3 DNA follows: TGTGCCAGCAGCTCGAAGGACAGGGGAAGGGCCAACGTCCTGACTTTC. It translates to CASSSKDRGRANVLTF.

This chain joins TRBV11-2 and TRBJ1-6; D unclear. Germline V CDR1 and CDR2: SGHAT, FQNNGV. Trimming cost V 2 bases and J 8 bases, with 13 bases left between them. The CDR3 runs 15 residues. CDR3 residues: CASSLSGISDSPLHF. The DNA of the CDR3 is TGTGCCAGCAGCTTATCGGGTATTAGCGATTCACCCCTCCACTTT.

V and J are TRBV11-2 and TRBJ2-7; D possibly corresponds to TRBD2 (5 bases). This CDR3 has 14 amino acids. Germline values: CDR1 SGHAT, CDR2 FQNNGV. Trimming cost V 3 bases and J 3 bases, with 12 bases left between them. DNA of the CDR3: TGTGCCAGCAGCTTGGGGAGCGGTTACTACGAGCAGTACTTC. It encodes CASSLGSGYYEQYF.

The rearrangement joins TRBV2 to TRBJ2-5; TRBD2 aligns across 11 bases. The CDR3 is made up of 15 amino acids. The germline V gene encodes CDR1 SNHLY and CDR2 FYNNEI. The V gene end was trimmed by 5 bases and the J gene end by 2 bases; junction bases not matched to a gene: 4. CDR3 protein: CASSRLAGLQETQYF. DNA of the CDR3: TGTGCCAGCAGTCGACTAGCGGGGCTACAAGAGACCCAGTACTTC. The complete variable domain, with remaining parts taken from reference TRBV2 and TRBJ2-5, reads EPEVTQTPSHQVTQMGQEVILRCVPISNHLYFYWYRQILGQKVEFLVSFYNNEISEKSEIFDDQFSVERPDGSNFTLKIRSTKLEDSAMYFCASSRLAGLQETQYFGPGTRLLVL.

V is TRBV6-1 and J is TRBJ2-5; 9 nucleotides line up with TRBD1. The germline V gene encodes CDR1 MNHNS and CDR2 SASEGT. This CDR3 has 14 amino acids. V dropped 2 bases and J dropped 4; count of bases not matched to a gene: 2. This CDR3 is CASSENRGLETQYF. The CDR3 DNA sequence: TGTGCCAGCAGTGAAAACAGGGGGCTAGAGACCCAGTACTTC.

This sequence joins TRBV5-1 and TRBJ1-1; 9 bases agree with TRBD1. The CDR3 totals 14 residues. V gave up 4 bases and J gave up 4 bases; unmatched junction bases: 5. Germline V gives CDR1 SGHRS, CDR2 YFSETQ. CDR3: CASSPSTGGTEAFF. The DNA of the CDR3 is TGCGCCAGCAGCCCCTCGACAGGGGGCACTGAAGCTTTCTTT.

Only one count was recorded for this clone. Within the sample, other DNA sequences also encode this same CDR3. The gene calls are TRBV6-5 and TRBJ2-3, with a weak D call TRBD1 (6 bases). V was trimmed by 2 bases and J by 0 bases, leaving 9 bases between them. Germline CDR1 is MNHEY and CDR2 is SVGAGI. This CDR3 comprises 15 residues. The CDR3 nucleotides read TGTGCCAGCAGTTACGGGGGCACAAGCACAGATACGCAGTATTTT. This translates into CASSYGGTSTDTQYF.